Sequencing of this T cell receptor (beta chain) was carried out in a study of blood T cell repertoires in COVID-19. On the study more broadly: PBMCs, B-cell-depleted T cells, or T cells were the source of the cDNA or gDNA that made up the material.

Generated by immunoSEQ multiplex PCR, the TCRdb table keeps only in-frame clones and is missing some. The sample shows around 110,000 clones, 75% to 85% of them seen only once. The junction had 9 bases not matched to a gene; V was cut back by 3 bases and J by 8 bases. CDR1 and CDR2 from the germline V gene are SGHTA and FQGNSA. The CDR3 spans 14 residues. Seattle patients were enrolled during active infection and followed longitudinally. This sequence joins TRBV7-2 and TRBJ1-2; 7 nucleotides agree with TRBD1. Sequencing was done on a sample of peripheral blood. The receptor comes from a man aged 80 or over with COVID-19, enrolled during active disease. This chain's CDR3 is CASSFAGQMGGYTF. For the CDR3, the DNA is TGTGCCAGCAGCTTTGCGGGACAGATGGGAGGCTACACCTTC.